The 31 T cell receptor beta chains in this list originate from one sample, sequenced in a study of blood T cell repertoires in COVID-19. Profiling relied on immunoSEQ multiplex PCR, and the TCRdb table lists in-frame clones only, not all of them. The sample yields approximately 94,000 clones, under 90% seen once. Sequencing was carried out using peripheral blood. The source of these receptors is a human donor in a cohort sampled during active COVID-19.

V is TRBV10-2 and J is TRBJ1-3; possibly TRBD1 for D (6 bases). The CDR3 runs 17 residues. Germline assignment: CDR1 WSHSY and CDR2 SAAADI. V was shortened by 6 bases and J by 0 bases, with 18 bases between the two germline ends. CDR3 sequence (DNA): TGCGCCAGCAGCAGAGTCGGTCTAGGGGGCTCTGGAAACACCATATATTTT. Its protein product is CASSRVGLGGSGNTIYF.

This chain links TRBV7-2 with TRBJ2-5, with 8 bases fitting TRBD2. The CDR3 totals 15 residues. Germline V gives CDR1 SGHTA, CDR2 FQGNSA. V was clipped by 3 bases and J by 4 bases; unmatched bases: 7. CDR3 residues: CASSFSGGPGETQYF. The CDR3 coding sequence is TGTGCCAGCAGCTTCTCGGGGGGGCCTGGAGAGACCCAGTACTTC. Using reference TRBV7-2 and TRBJ2-5 for the parts outside the CDR3, the full variable domain is GAGVSQSPSNKVTEKGKDVELRCDPISGHTALYWYRQSLGQGLEFLIYFQGNSAPDKSGLPSDRFSAERTGGSVSTLTIQRTQQEDSAVYLCASSFSGGPGETQYFGPGTRLLVL.

The chain couples TRBV30 to TRBJ1-6; D is possibly TRBD1 (5 bases). This CDR3 has 14 amino acids. CDR1 is GTSNPN and CDR2 is SVGIG in the germline V gene (reference sequence). V was shortened by 3 bases and J by 9 bases, with 15 bases between the two germline ends. CDR3 sequence: CAWRIPGNGSPLHF. DNA of the CDR3: TGTGCCTGGAGGATCCCAGGGAATGGTTCACCCCTCCACTTT.

The V gene is TRBV5-1, the J gene TRBJ1-1, with 7 bases that match TRBD1. The germline V gene has CDR1 SGHRS and CDR2 YFSETQ. V gave up 5 bases and J gave up 6 bases; unmatched junction bases: 13. CDR3 length: 15 amino acids. CDR3: CASSVRQGKGAEAFF. DNA of the CDR3: TGCGCCAGCAGTGTACGACAGGGTAAAGGGGCTGAAGCTTTCTTT.

V usage is TRBV19 and J usage is TRBJ1-5, with D unresolved. Trimming left V 3 bases short and J 5 bases short, with 5 bases between. The germline gives CDR1 LNHDA, CDR2 SQIVND (reference sequence). The CDR3 extends over 12 amino acids. CDR3 nucleotide sequence: TGTGCCAGTAGTATGGCAGATCAGCCCCAGCATTTT. Encoded protein: CASSMADQPQHF.

The chain links TRBV30 to TRBJ1-1; D ambiguous. This CDR3 region has 11 residues. The germline V gene has CDR1 GTSNPN and CDR2 SVGIG (reference sequence). Trimming left V 1 base short and J 6 bases short, with 6 bases between. Here the CDR3 reads CAWSGGAEAFF. CDR3 coding DNA: TGTGCCTGGAGTGGCGGGGCTGAAGCTTTCTTT.

This chain uses TRBV19 with TRBJ2-1; 7 positions agree with TRBD2. V lost 4 bases, J lost 4 bases, and 10 bases stayed unmatched. Germline V CDR1 and CDR2: LNHDA, SQIVND (reference sequence). The CDR3 sequence is 16 residues long. CDR3 protein: CASSNPLTGGYNEQFF. The DNA for the CDR3 is TGTGCCAGTAGTAACCCCTTAACGGGAGGATACAATGAGCAGTTCTTC.

The rearrangement uses TRBV19 and TRBJ1-2; 8 bases are shared with TRBD1. V shed 10 bases, J shed 1 base, and the junction held 8 bases outside the gene matches. Germline V gives CDR1 LNHDA, CDR2 SQIVND (reference sequence). CDR3 length equals 14 residues. CDR3 protein: CATTPGQGNYGYTF. CDR3 coding DNA: TGTGCCACAACCCCCGGACAGGGTAACTATGGCTACACCTTC.

The chain is built from TRBV5-1 and TRBJ1-4, with 8 bases lining up with TRBD1. This CDR3 region has 14 residues. J was trimmed by 7 bases and V by 2 bases; bases with no gene match: 4. CDR1 and CDR2 from the germline V gene are SGHRS and YFSETQ. The CDR3 sequence is CASSFDRGGEKLFF. In DNA form, the CDR3 reads TGCGCCAGCAGCTTCGACAGGGGAGGTGAAAAACTGTTTTTT.

J is TRBJ2-2 and V is TRBV23-1; 7 positions match TRBD1. TRBV23-1 is marked as an open reading frame, function uncertain. Trimming removed 8 bases from V and 5 bases from J; junction bases left unmatched: 11. CDR3 size: 15 residues. CDR3 in DNA: TGCGCCAGCGCCCGAAGGGGGCCGCGAACCGGGGAGCTGTTTTTT. Translated: CASARRGPRTGELFF.

The table lists this clone with a few counts. The chain has TRBV19 and TRBJ2-5; 8 positions match TRBD2. From germline, CDR1 is LNHDA and CDR2 SQIVND (reference sequence). With 5 bases clipped from V and 5 bases from J, the junction kept 16 bases outside the gene matches. CDR3 length equals 17 residues. This chain's CDR3 is CASSSGAGGTKAETQYF. The CDR3 nucleotides are TGTGCCAGTAGTTCAGGGGCGGGAGGAACCAAGGCTGAGACCCAGTACTTC. The full variable domain, in which reference TRBV19 and TRBJ2-5 provide the parts outside the CDR3, is DGGITQSPKYLFRKEGQNVTLSCEQNLNHDAMYWYRQDPGQGLRLIYYSQIVNDFQKGDIAEGYSVSREKKESFPLTVTSAQKNPTAFYLCASSSGAGGTKAETQYFGPGTRLLVL.

The chain joins TRBV6-5 to TRBJ1-1, with 10 bases matching TRBD1. CDR3 length equals 14 residues. Looked up from germline, CDR1 is MNHEY and CDR2 is SVGAGI. V lost 6 bases and J lost 12; bases outside the gene matches: 13. CDR3 region: CASRAGDRGTATFF. DNA of the CDR3: TGTGCCAGCAGGGCGGGGGACAGGGGCACAGCTACTTTCTTT.

The chain recombines TRBV5-8 with TRBJ2-3; D may be TRBD2 (5 bases). CDR3 length: 13 amino acids. Germline V gives CDR1 SGHTS, CDR2 YDEGEE. V lost 2 bases to trimming and J lost 5 bases, with 9 bases between them. CDR3 coding DNA: TGTGCCAGCAGCTTCGTTCGGGGAGATACGCAGTATTTT. Its translation is CASSFVRGDTQYF. The full variable domain, in which reference TRBV5-8 and TRBJ2-3 provide the parts outside the CDR3, is EAGVTQSPTHLIKTRGQQATLRCSPISGHTSVYWYQQALGLGLQFLLWYDEGEERNRGNFPPRFSGRQFPNYSSELNVNALELEDSALYLCASSFVRGDTQYFGPGTRLTVL.

This clone has only a few counts. The rearrangement links TRBV4-3 to TRBJ2-1; 14 bases agree with TRBD2. V gave up 0 bases and J gave up 12 bases; unmatched junction bases: 10. CDR3 length equals 17 residues. The germline V gene encodes CDR1 LGHNA and CDR2 YSLEER. This CDR3 reads CASSQDTGGLAGDVQFF. CDR3 in DNA: TGCGCCAGCAGCCAAGATACGGGGGGACTAGCGGGAGACGTGCAGTTCTTC.

The V call is TRBV7-2, the J call TRBJ1-4; D remains unclear. This CDR3 is built from 15 residues. CDR1 is SGHTA, CDR2 FQGNSA, per germline. Trimming removed 5 bases at V and 1 base at J, with 11 bases between. The CDR3 is CASSQTGKTNEKLFF. The CDR3 DNA reads as TGTGCCAGCAGCCAAACCGGGAAAACTAATGAAAAACTGTTTTTT.

The rearrangement links TRBV6-2 or TRBV6-3 to TRBJ2-5, with TRBD1 identical over 11 bases. The V gene's germline CDR1 is MNHEY and CDR2 SVGEGT. With 2 bases clipped from V and 1 base from J, the junction kept 3 bases outside the gene matches. This CDR3 contains 16 residues. CDR3 bases: TGTGCCAGCAGTTACGGTGGGACAGGGGGCCAAGAGACCCAGTACTTC. Its translation is CASSYGGTGGQETQYF.

The chain has TRBV5-1 and TRBJ2-3; the match to TRBD2 covers 7 bases. The CDR3 contains 16 residues. CDR1 and CDR2 from the germline V gene are SGHRS and YFSETQ. V dropped 0 bases and J dropped 2; count of bases not matched to a gene: 6. The CDR3 DNA follows: TGCGCCAGCAGCTTGGCTAGCGGTTCATACACAGATACGCAGTATTTT. Amino acid sequence: CASSLASGSYTDTQYF.

The genes are TRBV18 and TRBJ2-3; 12 bases agree with TRBD1. The V gene end was trimmed by 7 bases and the J gene end by 3 bases; junction bases not matched to a gene: 5. Germline assignment: CDR1 KGHSH and CDR2 LQKENI. This CDR3 has 15 amino acids. For the CDR3, the DNA is TGTGCCAGCTTCCCGGGACAGGGGGCGACAGATACGCAGTATTTT. Protein product: CASFPGQGATDTQYF.

The rearrangement joins TRBV12-3 or TRBV12-4 to TRBJ2-7, with unresolved D. V was cut by 5 bases and J by 5 bases, with 13 bases left in between. The length of the CDR3 is 13 residues. CDR3 coding DNA: TGTGCCAGCAGTATCAGTGACCGGGACGAGCAGTACTTC. Translation gives CASSISDRDEQYF.

V gene TRBV7-9 combines with J gene TRBJ2-7; weak D call: TRBD2 (6 bases). Trimming took off 7 bases at V and 5 bases at J, with 18 bases between the two ends. The CDR3 length is 14 residues. Germline V gene sequence: CDR1 SEHNR, CDR2 FQNEAQ (reference sequence). The CDR3 protein is CASKKREQFHEQYF. CDR3 bases: TGTGCCAGCAAAAAACGGGAGCAGTTCCACGAGCAGTACTTC.

The genes are TRBV5-1 and TRBJ1-2; D remains ambiguous. The CDR3 runs to 16 residues. V dropped 1 base and J dropped 1 base, with 14 bases sitting between them. Germline CDR1 and CDR2: SGHRS and YFSETQ. The CDR3 DNA reads TGCGCCAGCAGCTTGAATTCCCCTGGCCTTAACTATGGCTACACCTTC. Encoded protein: CASSLNSPGLNYGYTF.

V usage is TRBV7-8 and J usage is TRBJ2-1, with D possibly TRBD1 on 5 matching bases. Trimming took 5 bases from V and 0 from J, leaving 20 bases between them. The CDR3 loop spans 18 amino acids. The germline V gene encodes CDR1 SGHVS and CDR2 FQNEAQ. In DNA, the CDR3 is TGTGCCAGCAGCACCCGAGCCTCAGGGCGAAGCTCCTACAATGAGCAGTTCTTC. Residues: CASSTRASGRSSYNEQFF.

This sequence joins TRBV19 and TRBJ2-1; D is perhaps TRBD1 (5 bases). Looked up from germline, CDR1 is LNHDA and CDR2 is SQIVND (reference sequence). The V and J ends lost 3 bases and 9 bases respectively, with 18 bases between them. This CDR3 region has 15 residues. The CDR3 protein is CASSITRAPLTEQFF. The CDR3 DNA follows: TGTGCCAGTAGTATCACCAGGGCCCCTTTGACTGAGCAGTTCTTC.

The V call is TRBV6-2 or TRBV6-3, the J call TRBJ1-2, with 8 bases fitting TRBD1. The germline V gene has CDR1 MNHEY and CDR2 SVGEGT. The ends lost 5 bases at V and 2 bases at J; junction bases unmatched: 4. The CDR3 is 14 amino acids. The chain's CDR3 is CASSGSGGNYGYTF. CDR3 bases: TGTGCCAGCAGTGGGTCAGGGGGCAACTATGGCTACACCTTC.

This rearrangement joins TRBV19 to TRBJ2-7; D uncertain. The CDR3 consists of 14 residues. The germline V gene encodes CDR1 LNHDA and CDR2 SQIVND (reference sequence). Trimming shortened V by 6 bases and J by 6 bases, and 18 bases separated the two germline ends. CDR3 protein: CASSRSPNTREQYF. The CDR3 bases are TGTGCCAGTAGCAGATCGCCCAACACCCGCGAGCAGTACTTC.

This clone appeared a single time. The genes are TRBV11-2 and TRBJ1-4; tentatively, D is TRBD1 (5 bases). CDR3 length equals 16 residues. Trimming stripped 2 bases from V and 2 bases from J, with 12 bases between. The germline gives CDR1 SGHAT, CDR2 FQNNGV. CDR3 protein: CASSLIWGGTNEKLFF. The CDR3 DNA reads as TGTGCCAGCAGCTTAATTTGGGGCGGTACTAATGAAAAACTGTTTTTT.

This clone was seen only once. The rearrangement uses TRBV6-5 and TRBJ1-1; D is possibly TRBD1 (6 bases). The V gene lost 7 bases and the J gene lost 3 bases, with 9 bases spanning the gap. CDR3 length equals 12 residues. Germline V gives CDR1 MNHEY, CDR2 SVGAGI. CDR3 region: CASTGVYTEAFF. The CDR3 region has the DNA TGTGCCAGCACAGGGGTGTACACTGAAGCTTTCTTT.

The chain uses TRBV7-9 and TRBJ2-7; no reliable D call. V lost 7 bases and J 7 bases, leaving 20 bases between the germline ends. The CDR3 runs to 14 residues. Germline assignment: CDR1 SEHNR and CDR2 FQNEAQ (reference sequence). In DNA form, the CDR3 reads TGTGCCAGCACCTCCCCAGGCGAGCTTATGGAGCAGTACTTC. Protein sequence: CASTSPGELMEQYF. The full variable domain, rest sourced from reference TRBV7-9 and TRBJ2-7, is DTGVSQNPRHKITKRGQNVTFRCDPISEHNRLYWYRQTLGQGPEFLTYFQNEAQLEKSRLLSDRFSAERPKGSFSTLEIQRTEQGDSAMYLCASTSPGELMEQYFGPGTRLTVT.

Only a few counts were recorded for this clone. V is TRBV7-2 and J is TRBJ1-5; 9 positions match TRBD1. Germline trimming cut 4 bases from V and 7 bases from J; bases unmatched to any gene: 5. This CDR3 contains 14 residues. CDR1 and CDR2 (germline): SGHTA, FQGNSA. CDR3: CASSSDRGSQPQHF. CDR3 DNA: TGTGCCAGCAGCTCCGACAGGGGGAGCCAGCCCCAGCATTTT.

The chain employs TRBV18 and TRBJ1-1; 7 nucleotides line up with TRBD1. The length of the CDR3 is 15 residues. The V gene's germline CDR1 is KGHSH and CDR2 LQKENI. Unmatched junction bases numbered 11, after V lost 5 bases and J lost 5 bases. This CDR3 is CASSAPGGRRTEAFF. The CDR3 DNA sequence: TGTGCCAGCTCAGCCCCAGGGGGTCGAAGGACTGAAGCTTTCTTT. The full variable domain, its missing parts supplied by reference TRBV18 and TRBJ1-1, is NAGVMQNPRHLVRRRGQEARLRCSPMKGHSHVYWYRQLPEEGLKFMVYLQKENIIDESGMPKERFSAEFPKEGPSILRIQQVVRGDSAAYFCASSAPGGRRTEAFFGQGTRLTVV.

V and J are TRBV10-1 and TRBJ1-1; no definite D call. Germline CDR1 and CDR2: WNHNN and SYGVQD (reference sequence). The CDR3 spans 14 residues. V was clipped by 3 bases and J by 6 bases, with 14 bases between them. This chain's CDR3 is CASSDHGVGAEAFF. DNA for the CDR3: TGCGCCAGCAGTGACCACGGAGTCGGGGCTGAAGCTTTCTTT.